This T cell receptor (beta chain) is from a study of CDR3 diversity in severe acne. TCRdb re-called the PCR reads with MiXCR, one entry per CDR3 protein. Among approximately 77,000 distinct CDR3 sequences listed, less than 65% were seen once. Trimming took 8 bases from V and 5 from J; bases not matched to a gene: 19. This CDR3 contains 18 residues. Germline V lookup: CDR1 MGHDK, CDR2 SYGVNS. This TCR was recovered from a male donor with severe acne vulgaris. This chain joins TRBV25-1 and TRBJ2-5; TRBD2 matches at 11 bases. Sequencing was carried out using blood. The CDR3 coding sequence is TGTGCCAGCTCGTCACTAGCGGGAGAGGTAGAGAGTCGGGAGACCCAGTACTTC. Translated: CASSSLAGEVESRETQYF.